The 2 T cell receptor beta chains listed next were all sequenced from one sample in a study of blood T cell repertoires in COVID-19. The protocol was immunoSEQ multiplex PCR, while the TCRdb copy is restricted to in-frame clones and leaves out a portion. The sample lists around 30,000 clones; roughly 80% were seen once. Sequenced input: peripheral blood. Every receptor here comes from a woman in her 70s with active or convalescent COVID-19.

This clone was seen only a few times. V and J are TRBV12-5 and TRBJ1-1; no clear D. V lost 3 bases and J lost 0, with 14 bases in between. Germline V lookup: CDR1 LGHNT, CDR2 FRNRAP. CDR3 length equals 16 residues. CDR3 coding DNA: TGTGCTAGTGGTTTTCTATTTGCGGGTGTGAACACTGAAGCTTTCTTT. This sequence encodes CASGFLFAGVNTEAFF.

The CDR3 reads CAISGGQSEEQYF. The DNA of the CDR3 is TGTGCCATCAGTGGGGGACAGTCGGAGGAGCAGTACTTC. The chain has TRBV10-3 and TRBJ2-7; 7 bases align to TRBD1. The CDR3 totals 13 residues. CDR1 and CDR2 from the germline V gene are ENHRY and SYGVKD. V gave up 4 bases and J gave up 7 bases; unmatched junction bases: 7.